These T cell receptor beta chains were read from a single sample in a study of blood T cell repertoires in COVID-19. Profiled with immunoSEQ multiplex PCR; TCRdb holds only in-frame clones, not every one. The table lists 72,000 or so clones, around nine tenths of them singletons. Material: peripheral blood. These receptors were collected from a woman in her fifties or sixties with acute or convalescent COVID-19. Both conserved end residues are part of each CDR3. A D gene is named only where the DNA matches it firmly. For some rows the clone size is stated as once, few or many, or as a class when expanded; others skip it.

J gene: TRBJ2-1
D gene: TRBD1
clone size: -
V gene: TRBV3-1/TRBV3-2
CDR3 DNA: TGTGCCAGCAGCATGGCAGGGGGCTCCTACAATGAGCAGTTCTTC
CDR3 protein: CASSMAGGSYNEQFF

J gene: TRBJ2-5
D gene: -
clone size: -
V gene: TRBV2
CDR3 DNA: TGTGCCAGCAGTGAAGCCCGGGGGGCGGGTCAGGAGACCCAGTACTTC
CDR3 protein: CASSEARGAGQETQYF

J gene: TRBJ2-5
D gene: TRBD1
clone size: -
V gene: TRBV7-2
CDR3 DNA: TGTGCCAGCACCCCAACAGGGGGCGCGGGTGAGACCCAGTACTTC
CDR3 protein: CASTPTGGAGETQYF

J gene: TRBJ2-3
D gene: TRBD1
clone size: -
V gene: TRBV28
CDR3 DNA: TGTGCCAGCAGTCCCGGACAGGCTACAGATACGCAGTATTTT
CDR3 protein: CASSPGQATDTQYF

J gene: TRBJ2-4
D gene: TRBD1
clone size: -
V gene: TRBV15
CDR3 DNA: TGTGCCACCAAGAACAGGGGAACCAAAAACATTCAGTACTTC
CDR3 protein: CATKNRGTKNIQYF

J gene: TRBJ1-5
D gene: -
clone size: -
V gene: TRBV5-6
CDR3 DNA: TGTGCCAGCAGCGCGTCCCGCCGGACTAATCAGCCCCAGCATTTT
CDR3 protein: CASSASRRTNQPQHF

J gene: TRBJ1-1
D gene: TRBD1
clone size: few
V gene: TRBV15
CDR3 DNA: TGTGCCACCAGCAGACTTGACAGGGGGCAAGCTTTCTTT
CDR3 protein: CATSRLDRGQAFF

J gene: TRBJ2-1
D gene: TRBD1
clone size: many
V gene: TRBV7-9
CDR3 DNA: TGTGCCAGCAGCCCGGACAGGGGACGCAATGAGCAGTTCTTC
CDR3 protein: CASSPDRGRNEQFF

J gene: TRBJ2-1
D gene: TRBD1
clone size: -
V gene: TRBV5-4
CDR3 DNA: TGTGCCAGCAGCTTCCAGGGGGCTAGGGATGAGCAGTTCTTC
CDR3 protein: CASSFQGARDEQFF

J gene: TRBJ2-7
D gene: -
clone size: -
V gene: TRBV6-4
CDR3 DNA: TGTGCCAGCAGAAACCTATACGAGCAGTACTTC
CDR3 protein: CASRNLYEQYF

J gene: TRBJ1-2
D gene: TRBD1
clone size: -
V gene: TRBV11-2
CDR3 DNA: TGTGCCAGCAGCTTAGATTTGTCCTTCGGACAGGGGTACTATGGCTACACCTTC
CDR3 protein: CASSLDLSFGQGYYGYTF

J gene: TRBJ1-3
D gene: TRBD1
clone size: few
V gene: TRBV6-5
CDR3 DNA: TGTGCCAGCAGCGTACAGGGGAACTCTGGAAACACCATATATTTT
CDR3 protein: CASSVQGNSGNTIYF

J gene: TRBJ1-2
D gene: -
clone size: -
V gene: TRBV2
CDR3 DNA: TGTGCCAGCAGTGAATTCCCGACAGTCTATGGCTACACCTTC
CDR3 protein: CASSEFPTVYGYTF

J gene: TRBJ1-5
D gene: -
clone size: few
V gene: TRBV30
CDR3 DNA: TGTGCCTGGAGTCCTCAGGGCCGCAATCAGCCCCAGCATTTT
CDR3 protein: CAWSPQGRNQPQHF

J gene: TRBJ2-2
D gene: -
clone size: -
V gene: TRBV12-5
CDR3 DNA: TGTGCTAGTGGTTTGGTACTAACTCCGGCCGGGTCCGGGGAGCTGTTTTTT
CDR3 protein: CASGLVLTPAGSGELFF

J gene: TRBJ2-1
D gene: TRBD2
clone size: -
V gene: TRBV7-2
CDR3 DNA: TGTGCCAGCAGCTTAGGCTGGGGACGGGGGGAAAGGAATGAGCAGTTCTTC
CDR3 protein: CASSLGWGRGERNEQFF

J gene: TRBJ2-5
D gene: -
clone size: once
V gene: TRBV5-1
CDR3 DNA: TGCGCCAGCCGACAGGGACTCCAAGAGACCCAGTACTTC
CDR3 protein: CASRQGLQETQYF

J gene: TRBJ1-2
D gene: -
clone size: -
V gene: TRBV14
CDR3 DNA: TGTGCCAGCAGCCAAGGACAGGTACGCTATGGCTACACCTTC
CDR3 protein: CASSQGQVRYGYTF

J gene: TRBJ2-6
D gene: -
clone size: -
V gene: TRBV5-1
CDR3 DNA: TGCGCCAGCAGCTTGGCCACGGGGGGCGCTGGGGCCAACGTCCTGACTTTC
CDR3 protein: CASSLATGGAGANVLTF

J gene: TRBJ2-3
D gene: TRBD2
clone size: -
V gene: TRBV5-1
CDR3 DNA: TGCGCCAGCTCCTCTTCTGGCGGGGGGTTGGATACGCAGTATTTT
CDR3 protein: CASSSSGGGLDTQYF

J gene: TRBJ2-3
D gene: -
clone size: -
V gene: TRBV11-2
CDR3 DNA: TGTGCCAGCGGGGAGGATCCCAAATCAGATACGCAGTATTTT
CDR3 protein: CASGEDPKSDTQYF

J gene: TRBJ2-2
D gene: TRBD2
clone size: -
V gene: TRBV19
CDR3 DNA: TGTGCCAGTAGTAACTTCGGCGGGAGCACCGGGGAGCTGTTTTTT
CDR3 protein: CASSNFGGSTGELFF

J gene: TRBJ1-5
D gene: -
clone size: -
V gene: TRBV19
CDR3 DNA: TGTGCCAGTAGTATAGGCCTGGGAGGGAGCAATCAGCCCCAGCATTTT
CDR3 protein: CASSIGLGGSNQPQHF

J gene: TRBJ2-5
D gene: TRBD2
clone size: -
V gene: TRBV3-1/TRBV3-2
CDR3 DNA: TGTGCCAGCAGCCAAGGTATAGCGGGGGACGATGAGACCCAGTACTTC
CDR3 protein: CASSQGIAGDDETQYF

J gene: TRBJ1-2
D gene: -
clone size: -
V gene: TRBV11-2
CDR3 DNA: TGTGCCAGCAGCTTAGCCGGGGTTGATGGCTACACCTTC
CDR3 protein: CASSLAGVDGYTF

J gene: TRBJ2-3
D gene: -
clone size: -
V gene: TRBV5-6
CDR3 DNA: TGTGCCAGCAGCTCGCCCCGAGGGCCAGATACGCAGTATTTT
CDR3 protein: CASSSPRGPDTQYF

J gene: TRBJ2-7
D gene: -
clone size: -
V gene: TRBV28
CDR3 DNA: TGTGCCAGCAGTTTGGGGCCAAGCTACGAGCAGTACTTC
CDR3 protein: CASSLGPSYEQYF

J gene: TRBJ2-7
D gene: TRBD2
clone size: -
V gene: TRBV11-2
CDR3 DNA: TGTGCCAGCAGCTTAGATCGGGCTAGCGGGGCCTACGAGCAGTACTTC
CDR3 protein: CASSLDRASGAYEQYF

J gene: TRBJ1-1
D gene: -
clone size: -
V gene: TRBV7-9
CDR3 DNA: TGTGCCAGCAGCTTAAATGGGCTGAACACTGAAGCTTTCTTT
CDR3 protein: CASSLNGLNTEAFF

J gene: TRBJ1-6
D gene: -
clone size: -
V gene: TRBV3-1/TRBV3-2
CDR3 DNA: TGTGCCAGCAGCCAACAAGTACTGGTTTCACCCCTCCACTTT
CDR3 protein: CASSQQVLVSPLHF

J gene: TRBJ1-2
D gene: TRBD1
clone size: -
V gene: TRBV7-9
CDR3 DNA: TGTGCCAGCAGCTCCGAGCCCCAACAGGGGGCACACTATGGCTACACCTTC
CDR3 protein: CASSSEPQQGAHYGYTF

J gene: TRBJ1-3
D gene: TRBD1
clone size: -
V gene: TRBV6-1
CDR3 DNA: TGTGCCAGCAGTGAAGTTCGTAGGGGGCGACTCGCTGGAAACACCATATATTTT
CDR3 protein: CASSEVRRGRLAGNTIYF